One and the same sample provided the 8 T cell receptor beta chains below, sequenced in a study of blood T cell repertoires in COVID-19. The method was immunoSEQ multiplex PCR; TCRdb's version includes in-frame clones alone and lacks a portion of them. The sample yields roughly 250,000 clones, about 90% seen once. Sequencing was performed on PBMCs or T cells enriched from blood (not recorded which). The receptors were gathered from a human donor in a cohort exposed to, infected with or recovered from COVID-19 (not recorded which). The donor label of this sample is uncertain.

The genes are TRBV2 and TRBJ1-1, with a weak D call TRBD1 (5 bases). Germline CDR1 and CDR2: SNHLY and FYNNEI. The CDR3 loop spans 14 amino acids. Trimming stripped 4 bases from V and 5 bases from J, with 14 bases between. The CDR3 loop reads CASSANAGGTEAFF. CDR3 nucleotides: TGTGCCAGCAGTGCAAATGCGGGGGGGACTGAAGCTTTCTTT.

This clone was counted a single time. This CDR3 reads CASRRWGQGKDQPQHF. The DNA of the CDR3 is TGTGCCAGCAGGCGTTGGGGACAGGGGAAGGATCAGCCCCAGCATTTT. The chain couples TRBV5-4 to TRBJ1-5; TRBD1 matches at 10 bases. The CDR3 loop spans 16 amino acids. V shed 5 bases, J shed 5 bases, and the junction held 10 bases outside the gene matches. From germline, CDR1 is SGHNT and CDR2 YYREEE (reference sequence).

The CDR3 region is CASQGDTNSGEQYF. The CDR3 DNA follows: TGTGCCAGCCAGGGGGATACGAACTCGGGCGAGCAGTACTTC. This chain uses TRBV2 with TRBJ2-7, with 7 bases matching TRBD1. V was pared by 8 bases and J by 6 bases, with 13 bases of the junction left unmatched. Germline V gene data show CDR1 as SNHLY and CDR2 as FYNNEI. There are 14 residues in the CDR3.

The J gene is TRBJ2-7, the V gene TRBV30, with TRBD1 as a possible D gene (5 bases). Per germline, CDR1 GTSNPN and CDR2 SVGIG (reference sequence). This CDR3 has 13 residues. V was pared by 2 bases and J by 2 bases, with 10 bases between. CDR3 region: CAWSRQTPYEQYF. The CDR3 nucleotides are TGTGCCTGGAGTAGACAGACCCCCTACGAGCAGTACTTC.

V and J are TRBV6-2 or TRBV6-3 and TRBJ1-5, with a weak D call TRBD1 (5 bases). The CDR3 spans 15 residues. V was shortened by 2 bases and J by 3 bases, with 11 bases between the two germline ends. CDR1 and CDR2 (germline): MNHEY, SVGEGT. The CDR3 here is CASSYKDKFNQPQHF. CDR3 in DNA: TGTGCCAGCAGTTACAAGGACAAGTTCAATCAGCCCCAGCATTTT.

V gene TRBV18 combines with J gene TRBJ1-2; possibly TRBD1 for D (5 bases). In germline, CDR1 is KGHSH, CDR2 LQKENI. This CDR3 is built from 13 residues. V was pared by 3 bases and J by 5 bases, with 10 bases between. The CDR3 DNA is TGTGCCAGCTCACCTTGGGGGGAGTATGGCTACACCTTC. Protein sequence: CASSPWGEYGYTF.

V is TRBV25-1 and J is TRBJ1-5; D is ambiguous. This CDR3 is 12 amino acids long. Trimming shortened V by 0 bases and J by 5 bases, and 2 bases separated the two germline ends. Germline V lookup: CDR1 MGHDK, CDR2 SYGVNS. The CDR3 is CASSEYDQPQHF. The CDR3 DNA sequence: TGTGCCAGCAGTGAATACGATCAGCCCCAGCATTTT. Full variable domain (remainder filled in from reference TRBV25-1 and TRBJ1-5): EADIYQTPRYLVIGTGKKITLECSQTMGHDKMYWYQQDPGMELHLIHYSYGVNSTEKGDLSSESTVSRIRTEHFPLTLESARPSHTSQYLCASSEYDQPQHFGDGTRLSIL.

The rearrangement uses TRBV5-1 and TRBJ2-5, with D possibly matching TRBD2 (5 bases). This CDR3 contains 15 residues. From germline, CDR1 is SGHRS and CDR2 YFSETQ. The V end lost 0 bases, the J end lost 5 bases, and 14 bases lay between the germline ends. The CDR3 sequence is CASSLGSGGRETQYF. The DNA for the CDR3 is TGCGCCAGCAGCTTGGGCTCCGGAGGTCGTGAGACCCAGTACTTC.